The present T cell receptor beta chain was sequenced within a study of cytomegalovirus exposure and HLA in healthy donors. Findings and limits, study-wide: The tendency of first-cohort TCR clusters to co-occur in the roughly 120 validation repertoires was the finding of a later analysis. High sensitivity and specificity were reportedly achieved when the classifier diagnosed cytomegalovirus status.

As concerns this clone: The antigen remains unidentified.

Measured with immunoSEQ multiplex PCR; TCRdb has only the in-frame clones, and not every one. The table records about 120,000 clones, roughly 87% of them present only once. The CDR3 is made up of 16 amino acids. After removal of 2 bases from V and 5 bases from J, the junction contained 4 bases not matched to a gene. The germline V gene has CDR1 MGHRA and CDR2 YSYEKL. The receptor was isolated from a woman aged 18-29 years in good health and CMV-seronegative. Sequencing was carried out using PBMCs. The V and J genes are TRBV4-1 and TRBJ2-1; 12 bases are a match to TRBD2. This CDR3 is CASSQPTSGRHNEQFF. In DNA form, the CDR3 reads TGCGCCAGCAGCCAACCGACTAGCGGGAGACACAATGAGCAGTTCTTC.